This is a list of T cell receptor beta chains from one sample in a study of cytomegalovirus exposure and HLA in healthy donors. This table comes from immunoSEQ multiplex PCR, and its TCRdb copy is limited to in-frame clones, with some not included. The repertoire holds 190,000 or so clones, roughly 77% seen once, with approximately 0.4% in the top ten. Sequencing was carried out using PBMCs. The origin of the receptors is a male donor in good health and CMV-seropositive. CDR3s include the opening cysteine and the closing phenylalanine or tryptophan. A D gene is named only where the DNA matches it firmly. Only part of the rows carry a size: once, few, many, or a class if the clone is expanded.

J | D | V | size | DNA | CDR3
TRBJ1-6 | TRBD1 | TRBV27 | . | TGTGCCAGCAGTTTTGGACAGGGGGATTCACCCCTCCACTTT | CASSFGQGDSPLHF
TRBJ2-2 | TRBD1 | TRBV15 | . | TGTGCCACCAGGTCCAGGGGGCTAAACGGGGAGCTGTTTTTT | CATRSRGLNGELFF
TRBJ2-1 | . | TRBV5-1 | . | TGCGCCAGCAGCTTGGCCGGACAGGGAGGGTACAATGAGCAGTTCTTC | CASSLAGQGGYNEQFF
TRBJ2-7 | . | TRBV10-3 | . | TGTGCCATCAGTCTGCGGGACTCCCCCTACGAGCAGTACTTC | CAISLRDSPYEQYF
TRBJ2-2 | . | TRBV4-1 | . | TGCGCCAGCAGCCAAGAGGCTTCAGGAACCGGGGAGCTGTTTTTT | CASSQEASGTGELFF
TRBJ1-4 | . | TRBV6-5 | . | TGTGCCAGCAGTTACGGTCCTTCGGGTGAAAAACTGTTTTTT | CASSYGPSGEKLFF
TRBJ1-5 | . | TRBV27 | . | TGTGCCAGCAGGGCCCTAAAAACAGCTGCTTATAGCAATCAGCCCCAGCATTTT | CASRALKTAAYSNQPQHF
TRBJ1-4 | . | TRBV19 | . | TGTGCCAGTAGTAGCCCCCGACAGGACTCGAGAAGGGCGGTAGAAAAACTGTTTTTT | CASSSPRQDSRRAVEKLFF
TRBJ2-3 | . | TRBV27 | . | TGTGCCAGCAGTGACAACACAGATACGCAGTATTTT | CASSDNTDTQYF
TRBJ1-2 | TRBD1 | TRBV19 | . | TGTGCCAGTAGTCACGGACAGGGCAACTATGGCTACACCTTC | CASSHGQGNYGYTF
TRBJ2-2 | TRBD1 | TRBV7-8 | . | TGTGCCAGCAGTCTCCGAGGACAGGGGACCCCCGGGGAGCTGTTTTTT | CASSLRGQGTPGELFF
TRBJ1-6 | . | TRBV2 | few | TGTGCCAGCGGCTTTAGGGGGAACGATTCACCCCTCCACTTT | CASGFRGNDSPLHF
TRBJ1-3 | . | TRBV9 | . | TGTGCCAGCAGCCTATCCCCTCTGTCTCGGGGAAACACCATATATTTT | CASSLSPLSRGNTIYF
TRBJ1-2 | . | TRBV9 | . | TGTGCCAGCAGCGTCACCTTGGACAGCTACTATGGCTACACCTTC | CASSVTLDSYYGYTF
TRBJ2-1 | TRBD1 | TRBV18 | . | TGTGCCAGCTCATCGAAACAGGGGAATGAGCAGTTCTTC | CASSSKQGNEQFF
TRBJ1-1 | TRBD1 | TRBV5-6 | . | TGTGCCAGCAGCCTCGCCGGGACAGGGCAAGGTGAAGCTTTCTTT | CASSLAGTGQGEAFF
TRBJ2-5 | . | TRBV7-7 | . | TGTGCTAGCAGCCCCATAGGGGTACTTGAGACCCAGTACTTC | CASSPIGVLETQYF
TRBJ2-2 | TRBD1 | TRBV11-2 | . | TGTGCCAGCAGCCATTGGACAGGGAGCAACACCGGGGAGCTGTTTTTT | CASSHWTGSNTGELFF
TRBJ1-4 | . | TRBV4-3 | . | TGCGCCAGCAGCCAAGAAGGCCAGGGTAATGAAAAACTGTTTTTT | CASSQEGQGNEKLFF
TRBJ2-4 | . | TRBV6-7 | . | TGTGCCAGCAGTTCCGTGGACAACGCCAAAAACATTCAGTACTTC | CASSSVDNAKNIQYF